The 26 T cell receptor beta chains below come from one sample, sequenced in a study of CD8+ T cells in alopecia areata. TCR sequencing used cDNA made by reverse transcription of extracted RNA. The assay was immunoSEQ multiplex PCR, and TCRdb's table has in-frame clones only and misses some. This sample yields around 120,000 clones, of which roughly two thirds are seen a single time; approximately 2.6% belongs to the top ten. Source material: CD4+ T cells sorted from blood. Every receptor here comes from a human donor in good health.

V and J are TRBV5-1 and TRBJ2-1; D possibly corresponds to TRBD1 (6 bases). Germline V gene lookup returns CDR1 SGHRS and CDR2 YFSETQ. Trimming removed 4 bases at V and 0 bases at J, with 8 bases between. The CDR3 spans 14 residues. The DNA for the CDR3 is TGCGCCAGCAGCGGGACAACCTCCTACAATGAGCAGTTCTTC. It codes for CASSGTTSYNEQFF. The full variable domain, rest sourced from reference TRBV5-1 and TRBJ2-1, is KAGVTQTPRYLIKTRGQQVTLSCSPISGHRSVSWYQQTPGQGLQFLFEYFSETQRNKGNFPGRFSGRQFSNSRSEMNVSTLELGDSALYLCASSGTTSYNEQFFGPGTRLTVL.

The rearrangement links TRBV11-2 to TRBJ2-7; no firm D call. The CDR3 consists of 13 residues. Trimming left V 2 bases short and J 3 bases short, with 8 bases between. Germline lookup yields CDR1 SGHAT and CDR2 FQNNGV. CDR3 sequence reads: CASSLNYLYEQYF. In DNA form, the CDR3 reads TGTGCCAGCAGCTTAAACTACCTCTACGAGCAGTACTTC.

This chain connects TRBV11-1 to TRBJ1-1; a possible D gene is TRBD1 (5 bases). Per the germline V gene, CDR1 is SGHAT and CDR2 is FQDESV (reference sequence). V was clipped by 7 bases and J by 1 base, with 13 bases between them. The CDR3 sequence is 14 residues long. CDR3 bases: TGTGCCAGCACCCGTCTCGGGGGGAACACTGAAGCTTTCTTT. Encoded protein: CASTRLGGNTEAFF.

This CDR3 is CASSLGTGTGELFF. In nucleotides, the CDR3 is TGTGCCAGCAGCTTGGGGACTGGGACCGGGGAGCTGTTTTTT. The V gene is TRBV5-6, the J gene TRBJ2-2; possible D gene TRBD2, 5 bases. Deletions cut 0 bases from V and 5 bases from J, with 8 bases between. The CDR3 runs to 14 residues. The germline gives CDR1 SGHDT, CDR2 YYEEEE.

In nucleotides, the CDR3 is TGCGCCAGCAGCCCGCTTGACCCCGGGACAGGGTCCGAGACCCAGTACTTC. Amino acid sequence: CASSPLDPGTGSETQYF. The rearrangement links TRBV5-1 to TRBJ2-5; 9 bases align to TRBD1. CDR1 is SGHRS, CDR2 YFSETQ, per germline. This CDR3 region has 17 residues. Trimming took 4 bases from V and 5 from J; bases not matched to a gene: 15.

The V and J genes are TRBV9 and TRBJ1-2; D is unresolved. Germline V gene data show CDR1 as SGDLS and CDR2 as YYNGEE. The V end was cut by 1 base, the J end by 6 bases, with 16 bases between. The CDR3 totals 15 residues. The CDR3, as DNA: TGTGCCAGCAGCGTACTCCAAGAAGGGAGGGATGGCTACACCTTC. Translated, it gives CASSVLQEGRDGYTF.

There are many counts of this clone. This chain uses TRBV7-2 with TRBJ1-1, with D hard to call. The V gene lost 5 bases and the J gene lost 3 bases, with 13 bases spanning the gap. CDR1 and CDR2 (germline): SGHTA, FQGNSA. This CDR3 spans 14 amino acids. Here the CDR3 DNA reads TGTGCCAGCAGCCCATGGACCCAGTACACTGAAGCTTTCTTT. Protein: CASSPWTQYTEAFF.

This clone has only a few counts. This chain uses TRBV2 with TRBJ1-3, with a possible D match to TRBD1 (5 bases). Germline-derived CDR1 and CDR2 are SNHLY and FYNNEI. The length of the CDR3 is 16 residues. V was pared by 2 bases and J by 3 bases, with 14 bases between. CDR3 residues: CASSESKGLNGNTIYF. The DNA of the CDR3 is TGTGCCAGCAGTGAATCGAAGGGGCTTAATGGAAACACCATATATTTT.

CDR3 DNA sequence: TGCGCCAGCAGCCAAGACCCCAAGTTGGGTAATGAAAAACTGTTTTTT. Protein product: CASSQDPKLGNEKLFF. This chain connects TRBV4-1 to TRBJ1-4, with unresolved D. CDR1 is MGHRA, CDR2 YSYEKL, per germline. The CDR3 has 16 amino acids. V lost 0 bases and J lost 4, with 12 bases in between.

The CDR3 spells CSVGEGSTDTQYF. The CDR3 bases are TGCAGCGTTGGCGAGGGGTCCACAGATACGCAGTATTTT. V usage is TRBV29-1 and J usage is TRBJ2-3; tentatively, D is TRBD1 or TRBD2 (5 bases each). The V and J ends lost 4 bases and 2 bases respectively, with 10 bases between them. The CDR3 covers 13 residues. Germline CDR1 is SQVTM and CDR2 is ANQGSEA.

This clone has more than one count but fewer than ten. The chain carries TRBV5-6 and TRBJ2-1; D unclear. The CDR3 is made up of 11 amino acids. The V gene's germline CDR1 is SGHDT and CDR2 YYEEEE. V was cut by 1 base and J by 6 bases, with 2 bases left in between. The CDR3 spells CASSLRNEQFF. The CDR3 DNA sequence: TGTGCCAGCAGCTTGCGCAATGAGCAGTTCTTC. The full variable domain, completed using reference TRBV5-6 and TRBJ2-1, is DAGVTQSPTHLIKTRGQQVTLRCSPKSGHDTVSWYQQALGQGPQFIFQYYEEEERQRGNFPDRFSGHQFPNYSSELNVNALLLGDSALYLCASSLRNEQFFGPGTRLTVL.

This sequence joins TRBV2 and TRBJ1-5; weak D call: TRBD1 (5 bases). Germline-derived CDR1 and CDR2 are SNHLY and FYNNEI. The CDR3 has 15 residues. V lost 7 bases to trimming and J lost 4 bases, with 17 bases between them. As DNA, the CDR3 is TGTGCCAGCAAGATGGACATGGGGGGGAATCAGCCCCAGCATTTT. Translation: CASKMDMGGNQPQHF.

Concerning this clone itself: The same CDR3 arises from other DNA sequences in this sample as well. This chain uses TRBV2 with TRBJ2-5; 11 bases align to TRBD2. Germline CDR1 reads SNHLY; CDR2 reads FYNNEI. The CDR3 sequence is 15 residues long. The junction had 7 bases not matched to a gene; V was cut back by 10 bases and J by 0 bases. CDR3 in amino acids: CATGGTSGYQETQYF. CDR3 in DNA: TGTGCCACGGGGGGGACTAGCGGTTACCAAGAGACCCAGTACTTC.

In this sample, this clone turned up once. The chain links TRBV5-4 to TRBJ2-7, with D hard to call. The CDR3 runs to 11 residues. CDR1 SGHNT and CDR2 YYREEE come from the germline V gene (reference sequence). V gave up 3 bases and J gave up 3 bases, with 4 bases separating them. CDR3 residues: CASSYDYEQYF. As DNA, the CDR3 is TGTGCCAGCAGCTACGACTACGAGCAGTACTTC.

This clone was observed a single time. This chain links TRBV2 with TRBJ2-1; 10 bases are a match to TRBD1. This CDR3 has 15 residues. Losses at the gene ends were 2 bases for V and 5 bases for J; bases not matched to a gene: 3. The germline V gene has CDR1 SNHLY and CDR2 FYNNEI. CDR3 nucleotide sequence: TGTGCCAGCAGTGAAAGGGGGACAGGGGACAATGAGCAGTTCTTC. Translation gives CASSERGTGDNEQFF. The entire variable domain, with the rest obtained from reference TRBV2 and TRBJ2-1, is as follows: EPEVTQTPSHQVTQMGQEVILRCVPISNHLYFYWYRQILGQKVEFLVSFYNNEISEKSEIFDDQFSVERPDGSNFTLKIRSTKLEDSAMYFCASSERGTGDNEQFFGPGTRLTVL.

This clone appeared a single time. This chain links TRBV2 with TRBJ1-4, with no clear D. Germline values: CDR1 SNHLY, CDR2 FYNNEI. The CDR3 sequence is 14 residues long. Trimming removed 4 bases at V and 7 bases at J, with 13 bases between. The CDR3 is CASSVRGSPEKLFF. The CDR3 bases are TGTGCCAGCAGTGTGCGGGGAAGTCCTGAAAAACTGTTTTTT.

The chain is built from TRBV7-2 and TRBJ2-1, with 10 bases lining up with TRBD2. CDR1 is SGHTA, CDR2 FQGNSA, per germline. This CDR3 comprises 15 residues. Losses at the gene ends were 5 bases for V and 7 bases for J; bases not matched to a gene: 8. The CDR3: CASSKPGLATNEQFF. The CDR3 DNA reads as TGTGCCAGCAGCAAACCGGGACTAGCGACAAATGAGCAGTTCTTC.

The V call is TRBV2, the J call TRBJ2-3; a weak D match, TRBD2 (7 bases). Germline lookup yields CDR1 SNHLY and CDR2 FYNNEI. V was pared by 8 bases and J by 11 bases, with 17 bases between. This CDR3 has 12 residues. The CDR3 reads CASFEGGRRQYF. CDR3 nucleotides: TGTGCCAGCTTCGAGGGGGGGAGGAGGCAGTATTTT.

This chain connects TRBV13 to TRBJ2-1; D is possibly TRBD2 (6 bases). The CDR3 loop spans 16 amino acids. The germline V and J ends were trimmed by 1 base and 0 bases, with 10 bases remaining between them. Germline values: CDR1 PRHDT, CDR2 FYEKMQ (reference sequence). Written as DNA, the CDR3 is TGTGCCAGCAGCTTAGAGGGAGGAAGCTCCTACAATGAGCAGTTCTTC. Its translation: CASSLEGGSSYNEQFF.

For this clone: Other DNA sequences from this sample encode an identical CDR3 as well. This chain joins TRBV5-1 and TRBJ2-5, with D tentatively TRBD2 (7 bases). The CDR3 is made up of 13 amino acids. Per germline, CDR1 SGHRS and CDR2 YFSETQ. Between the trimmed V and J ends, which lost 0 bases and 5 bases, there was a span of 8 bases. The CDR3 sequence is CASSLAGGETQYF. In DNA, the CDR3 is TGCGCCAGCAGCTTGGCGGGGGGCGAGACCCAGTACTTC. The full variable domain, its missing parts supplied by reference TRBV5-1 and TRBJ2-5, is KAGVTQTPRYLIKTRGQQVTLSCSPISGHRSVSWYQQTPGQGLQFLFEYFSETQRNKGNFPGRFSGRQFSNSRSEMNVSTLELGDSALYLCASSLAGGETQYFGPGTRLLVL.

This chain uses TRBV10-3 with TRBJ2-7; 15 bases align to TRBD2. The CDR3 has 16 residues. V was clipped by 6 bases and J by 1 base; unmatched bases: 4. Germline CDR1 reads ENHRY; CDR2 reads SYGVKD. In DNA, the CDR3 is TGTGCCATCAGCTTAGGACTAGCGGGGGGGTCCTACGAGCAGTACTTC. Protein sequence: CAISLGLAGGSYEQYF.

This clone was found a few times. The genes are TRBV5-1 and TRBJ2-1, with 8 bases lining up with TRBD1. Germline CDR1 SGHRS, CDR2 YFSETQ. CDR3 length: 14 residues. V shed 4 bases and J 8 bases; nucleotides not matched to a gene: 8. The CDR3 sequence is CASSPGQVTDEQFF. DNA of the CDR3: TGCGCCAGCAGCCCGGGACAGGTCACGGATGAGCAGTTCTTC.

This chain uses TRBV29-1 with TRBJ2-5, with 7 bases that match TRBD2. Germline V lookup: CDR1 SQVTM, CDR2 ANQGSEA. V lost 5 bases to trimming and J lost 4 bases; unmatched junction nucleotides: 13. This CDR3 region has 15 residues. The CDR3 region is CSVPLTSAISETQYF. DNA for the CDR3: TGCAGCGTTCCCCTCACTAGCGCAATTTCAGAGACCCAGTACTTC.

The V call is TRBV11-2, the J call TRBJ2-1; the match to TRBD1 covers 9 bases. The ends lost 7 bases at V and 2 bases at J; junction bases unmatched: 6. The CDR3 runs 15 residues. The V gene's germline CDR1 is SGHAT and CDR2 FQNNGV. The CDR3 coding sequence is TGTGCCAGCACCATTGACAGGGGGGCCTACAATGAGCAGTTCTTC. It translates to CASTIDRGAYNEQFF.

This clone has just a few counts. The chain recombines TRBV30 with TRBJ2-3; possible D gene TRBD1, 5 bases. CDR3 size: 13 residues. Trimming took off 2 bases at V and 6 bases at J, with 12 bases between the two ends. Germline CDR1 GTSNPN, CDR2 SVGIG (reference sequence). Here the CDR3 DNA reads TGTGCCTGGAGTCAGGGAATGGATGATACGCAGTATTTT. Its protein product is CAWSQGMDDTQYF.

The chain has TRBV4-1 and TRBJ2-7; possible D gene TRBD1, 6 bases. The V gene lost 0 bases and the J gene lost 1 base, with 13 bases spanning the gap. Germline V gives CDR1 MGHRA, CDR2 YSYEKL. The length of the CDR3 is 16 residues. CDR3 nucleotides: TGCGCCAGCAGCCAAGATCGCCAACAGGGTTCCTACGAGCAGTACTTC. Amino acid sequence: CASSQDRQQGSYEQYF.